Included here is one T cell receptor beta chain sequence, with context. Germline V gives CDR1 LGHNA, CDR2 YSLEER. Trimming shortened V by 0 bases and J by 8 bases, and 13 bases separated the two germline ends. The CDR3 runs 14 residues. This record comes from a study of CD8 T cells in Susac syndrome. Reverse transcription of roughly 0.45 to 1 ug RNA was carried out with random hexamers. TCRdb called the immunoSEQ multiplex PCR reads again in MiXCR, with one record for every CDR3 protein. The sample consists of approximately 160,000 distinct CDR3 sequences, approximately 93% of them appearing once. The receptor was derived from a human donor with multiple sclerosis. The sample comprised CD4+ T cells from PBMCs. This rearrangement joins TRBV4-3 to TRBJ1-2; maybe TRBD1 (5 bases). The chain's CDR3 is CASSQDRSRAGYTF. For the CDR3, the DNA is TGCGCCAGCAGCCAAGATCGTAGCAGGGCAGGCTACACCTTC.